Presented here are 32 T cell receptor beta chains from one specimen sequenced in a study of patients and donors after allogeneic stem cell transplantation. TCRdb re-derived calls from the RT-PCR reads in MiXCR, one entry per CDR3 protein. This sample has some 960,000 distinct CDR3 sequences, with about a sixth found just once. The sample was blood, either unsorted or a sorted T cell fraction (not recorded which). Receptor source: a human donor who was either an allogeneic HSCT recipient or a stem cell or donor lymphocyte infusion donor (not recorded which). It is not recorded whose cells these are; they may come from a transplant donor.

This clonotype was picked up a small number of times. V is TRBV20-1 and J is TRBJ2-4, with D possibly being TRBD1 (5 bases). The CDR3 contains 16 residues. The germline V and J ends were trimmed by 0 bases and 4 bases, with 16 bases remaining between them. The germline V gene has CDR1 DFQATT and CDR2 SNEGSKA (reference sequence). Written as DNA, the CDR3 is TGCAGTGCTAGAGATCCGACACTCAAGGGGAAAAACATTCAGTACTTC. As protein: CSARDPTLKGKNIQYF.

This clonotype has a count of ten or more. The V and J genes are TRBV12-3 or TRBV12-4 and TRBJ1-6; no definite D call. V gave up 4 bases and J gave up 6 bases, with 13 bases separating them. The CDR3 runs to 15 residues. The CDR3 here is CASSSVREVNSPLHF. The CDR3 nucleotides read TGTGCCAGCAGTTCTGTCCGGGAGGTTAATTCACCCCTCCACTTT.

The rearrangement joins TRBV27 to TRBJ2-7, with D hard to call. In germline, CDR1 is MNHEY, CDR2 SMNVEV (reference sequence). CDR3 size: 14 residues. V was shortened by 3 bases and J by 0 bases, with 9 bases between the two germline ends. The CDR3 spells CASSFGSHSYEQYF. CDR3 nucleotides: TGTGCCAGCAGTTTTGGCAGCCACTCCTACGAGCAGTACTTC.

The rearrangement uses TRBV7-2 and TRBJ1-5, with no clear D. The CDR3 is made up of 13 amino acids. Germline loops: CDR1 SGHTA, CDR2 FQGNSA. Trimming shortened V by 5 bases and J by 6 bases, and 11 bases separated the two germline ends. CDR3 protein: CASSLRSSQPQHF. The CDR3 DNA reads TGTGCCAGCAGCCTCAGGTCAAGTCAGCCCCAGCATTTT.

This clonotype was counted a few times. V and J are TRBV24-1 and TRBJ2-7; D gene unclear. V was shortened by 7 bases and J by 4 bases, with 7 bases between the two germline ends. CDR1 is KGHDR and CDR2 is SFDVKD in the germline V gene. This CDR3 comprises 11 residues. The CDR3 DNA reads as TGTGCCACCAGAGCGTTGTACGAGCAGTACTTC. This translates into CATRALYEQYF.

A few counts support this clonotype. The chain has TRBV29-1 and TRBJ1-1; tentatively, D is TRBD1 (6 bases). Germline CDR1 reads SQVTM; CDR2 reads ANQGSEA. The CDR3 is 16 residues long. V gave up 1 base and J gave up 1 base, with 16 bases separating them. CDR3 bases: TGCAGCGTTGAAGGCCTCCGGACAGACGGGAACACTGAAGCTTTCTTT. The encoded protein is CSVEGLRTDGNTEAFF.

The rearrangement uses TRBV20-1 and TRBJ2-3, with 10 bases lining up with TRBD2. This CDR3 contains 15 residues. Germline CDR1 is DFQATT and CDR2 is SNEGSKA (reference sequence). V gave up 0 bases and J gave up 11 bases; unmatched junction bases: 11. This CDR3 reads CSARDQRGGLWGQYF. CDR3 bases: TGCAGTGCTAGAGATCAGCGGGGGGGCCTATGGGGGCAGTATTTT.

This sequence joins TRBV20-1 and TRBJ2-5; maybe TRBD1 (7 bases). The length of the CDR3 is 15 residues. Germline CDR1 DFQATT, CDR2 SNEGSKA (reference sequence). The V end lost 2 bases, the J end lost 4 bases, and 17 bases lay between the germline ends. The DNA of the CDR3 is TGCAGTGCTAGAAATCCAAACAGGGGAGGAGAGACCCAGTACTTC. The encoded protein is CSARNPNRGGETQYF.

The CDR3 region is CASSPHGSSGGSDTQYF. For the CDR3, the DNA is TGTGCCAGCAGCCCGCACGGGTCTAGCGGGGGATCAGATACGCAGTATTTT. The chain couples TRBV9 to TRBJ2-3; 10 nucleotides line up with TRBD2. The CDR3 extends over 17 amino acids. V was clipped by 4 bases and J by 4 bases; unmatched bases: 12. From germline, CDR1 is SGDLS and CDR2 YYNGEE. The full variable domain, in which reference TRBV9 and TRBJ2-3 provide the parts outside the CDR3, is DSGVTQTPKHLITATGQRVTLRCSPRSGDLSVYWYQQSLDQGLQFLIQYYNGEERAKGNILERFSAQQFPDLHSELNLSSLELGDSALYFCASSPHGSSGGSDTQYFGPGTRLTVL.

There are many counts of this clonotype. In DNA form, the CDR3 reads TGTGCCAGCAGCTTATTAGGGAGGCAAGAGACCCAGTACTTC. Translating it yields CASSLLGRQETQYF. This rearrangement joins TRBV7-6 to TRBJ2-5; D may be TRBD2 (6 bases). CDR1 SGHVS and CDR2 FNYEAQ come from the germline V gene. V was pared by 2 bases and J by 2 bases, with 9 bases between. CDR3 size: 14 residues.

CDR3 protein: CASARSLAGGLLNEQFF. DNA of the CDR3: TGTGCCAGCGCAAGGAGTCTAGCGGGAGGTCTTCTCAATGAGCAGTTCTTC. The gene calls are TRBV12-3 or TRBV12-4 and TRBJ2-1; the match to TRBD2 covers 11 bases. The ends lost 8 bases at V and 6 bases at J; junction bases unmatched: 15. The CDR3 is 17 amino acids.

There are many counts of this clonotype. This chain links TRBV7-2 with TRBJ1-5; D remains ambiguous. Germline V gives CDR1 SGHTA, CDR2 FQGNSA. This CDR3 comprises 15 residues. The V and J ends lost 6 bases and 1 base respectively, with 13 bases between them. The DNA for the CDR3 is TGTGCCAGCAGAGAGAGGTTCGGGAGCAATCAGCCCCAGCATTTT. It specifies CASRERFGSNQPQHF.

This clonotype was seen a few times. The chain is built from TRBV6-1 and TRBJ1-5; 8 nucleotides match TRBD1. The CDR3 sequence is 15 residues long. CDR1 and CDR2 from the germline V gene are MNHNS and SASEGT. Unmatched junction bases numbered 10, after V lost 6 bases and J lost 6 bases. As DNA, the CDR3 is TGTGCCAGCAGCCTCGGACAGGGAAGGGGTCAGCCCCAGCATTTT. Its translation is CASSLGQGRGQPQHF.

This clonotype was counted only a few times. J is TRBJ2-5 and V is TRBV5-1; D possibly corresponds to TRBD1 (8 bases). V dropped 4 bases and J dropped 5 bases, with 12 bases sitting between them. Germline CDR1 and CDR2: SGHRS and YFSETQ. The CDR3 is 13 residues long. CDR3 in amino acids: CASSQQGGETQYF. The CDR3 nucleotides read TGCGCCAGCAGCCAACAGGGGGGGGAGACCCAGTACTTC.

The V call is TRBV6-5, the J call TRBJ2-7; 9 nucleotides line up with TRBD2. The length of the CDR3 is 16 residues. Germline trimming cut 0 bases from V and 0 bases from J; bases unmatched to any gene: 3. Germline V gene data show CDR1 as MNHEY and CDR2 as SVGAGI. CDR3 in amino acids: CASSYSGTSNSYEQYF. As DNA, the CDR3 is TGTGCCAGCAGTTACTCGGGGACTAGCAACTCCTACGAGCAGTACTTC.

The gene calls are TRBV20-1 and TRBJ2-3, with 9 nucleotides matching TRBD2. The germline gives CDR1 DFQATT, CDR2 SNEGSKA (reference sequence). The CDR3 loop spans 17 amino acids. V trimming: 3 bases; J trimming: 2 bases; junction bases outside the gene matches: 12. As DNA, the CDR3 is TGCAGTGCTAGGGGGCGGGAGGGCCCCGTTTACACAGATACGCAGTATTTT. Its translation: CSARGREGPVYTDTQYF.

The chain couples TRBV7-2 to TRBJ2-2; D possibly corresponds to TRBD2 (5 bases). This CDR3 has 12 amino acids. The germline gives CDR1 SGHTA, CDR2 FQGNSA. The V end lost 3 bases, the J end lost 9 bases, and 8 bases lay between the germline ends. The CDR3 reads CASSFGVRELFF. CDR3 DNA: TGTGCCAGCAGCTTCGGGGTACGGGAGCTGTTTTTT.

The CDR3 nucleotides read TGCAGTGCTAGTGGGAGGGGGACGTTCCAAGAGACCCAGTACTTC. Residues: CSASGRGTFQETQYF. The chain links TRBV20-1 to TRBJ2-5; possibly TRBD2 for D (7 bases). Germline-derived CDR1 and CDR2 are DFQATT and SNEGSKA (reference sequence). The V and J ends lost 3 bases and 1 base respectively, with 15 bases between them. CDR3 size: 15 residues.

The V call is TRBV5-8, the J call TRBJ1-5, with a possible D match to TRBD1 (6 bases). This CDR3 region has 16 residues. CDR1 SGHTS and CDR2 YDEGEE come from the germline V gene. Trimming pared 1 base from V and 1 base from J, leaving 12 bases between. The CDR3: CASSLPGVYSNQPQHF. The CDR3 DNA is TGTGCCAGCAGCTTGCCAGGGGTCTACAGCAATCAGCCCCAGCATTTT.

The chain is built from TRBV27 and TRBJ2-7, with D possibly TRBD2 on 6 matching bases. Germline V gene lookup returns CDR1 MNHEY and CDR2 SMNVEV (reference sequence). The CDR3 has 16 residues. V was cut by 2 bases and J by 5 bases, with 19 bases left in between. The CDR3 DNA is TGTGCCAGCAGTTTAGGGTGGGACGGGAGAAAGAACGAGCAGTACTTC. Its translation is CASSLGWDGRKNEQYF.

CDR3 loop: CASSQRRTGPNTEAFF. CDR3 nucleotides: TGTGCCAGCAGCCAACGTCGGACAGGGCCGAACACTGAAGCTTTCTTT. The J gene is TRBJ1-1, the V gene TRBV14; TRBD1 matches at 8 bases. Germline trimming cut 2 bases from V and 1 base from J; bases unmatched to any gene: 6. The CDR3 length is 16 residues. Germline lookup yields CDR1 SGHDN and CDR2 FVKESK.

There are a few counts of this clonotype. Here the CDR3 reads CASSLTTISTDTQYF. The CDR3 coding sequence is TGTGCCAGCAGCTTGACGACTATTAGCACAGATACGCAGTATTTT. The chain joins TRBV5-4 to TRBJ2-3; perhaps TRBD2 as D (5 bases). The length of the CDR3 is 15 residues. V was shortened by 1 base and J by 0 bases, with 9 bases between the two germline ends. The germline V gene encodes CDR1 SGHNT and CDR2 YYREEE (reference sequence).

The CDR3 DNA follows: TGCAGCCAGGGGAACACTGAAGCTTTCTTT. Its protein is CSQGNTEAFF. The rearrangement links TRBV29-1 to TRBJ1-1, with D tentatively TRBD1 (5 bases). Deletions cut 8 bases from V and 1 base from J, with 5 bases between. CDR1 and CDR2 (germline): SQVTM, ANQGSEA. The CDR3 has 10 amino acids.

This clonotype was recorded a few times. The V and J genes are TRBV24-1 and TRBJ2-1, with D uncertain. Germline loops: CDR1 KGHDR, CDR2 SFDVKD. The CDR3 spans 14 residues. Trimming took off 2 bases at V and 8 bases at J, with 12 bases between the two ends. CDR3 protein: CATSDSRPRDEQFF. CDR3 sequence (DNA): TGTGCCACCAGTGATTCACGGCCAAGGGATGAGCAGTTCTTC.

J is TRBJ2-7 and V is TRBV5-1, with 7 bases matching TRBD1. Unmatched junction bases numbered 5, after V lost 4 bases and J lost 1 base. This CDR3 has 14 residues. CDR1 and CDR2 from the germline V gene are SGHRS and YFSETQ. The CDR3 sequence: CASSPGDRSYEQYF. The CDR3 nucleotides are TGCGCCAGCAGCCCTGGGGACAGATCCTACGAGCAGTACTTC.

The V call is TRBV4-2, the J call TRBJ2-5; 9 bases align to TRBD2. V lost 0 bases and J lost 4; bases outside the gene matches: 9. The CDR3 loop spans 17 amino acids. Germline V lookup: CDR1 LGHNA, CDR2 YNFKEQ. CDR3 in amino acids: CASSQDFRRGGGETQYF. The CDR3 bases are TGTGCCAGCAGCCAAGACTTTCGGCGGGGGGGCGGAGAGACCCAGTACTTC.

The CDR3 loop is CASRGSLLYEQYF. DNA of the CDR3: TGTGCCAGCAGAGGCAGCCTCCTCTACGAGCAGTACTTC. This sequence joins TRBV6-6 and TRBJ2-7; D ambiguous. Germline loops: CDR1 MNHNY, CDR2 SVGAGI (reference sequence). V dropped 6 bases and J dropped 3 bases, with 12 bases sitting between them. The CDR3 is made up of 13 amino acids.

This clonotype was seen a few times. J is TRBJ2-1 and V is TRBV12-3 or TRBV12-4; perhaps TRBD2 as D (6 bases). V was shortened by 8 bases and J by 0 bases, with 11 bases between the two germline ends. The CDR3 covers 14 residues. In DNA, the CDR3 is TGTGCCAGCCTAGCGAGTAGCTCCTACAATGAGCAGTTCTTC. This encodes CASLASSSYNEQFF.

CDR3 DNA sequence: TGCGCCAGCAGCTCGGACGGAAACAATGAAAAACTGTTTTTT. Its protein is CASSSDGNNEKLFF. The chain links TRBV5-1 to TRBJ1-4; D remains unclear. Trimming pared 3 bases from V and 5 bases from J, leaving 11 bases between. CDR1 and CDR2 from the germline V gene are SGHRS and YFSETQ. The CDR3 loop spans 14 amino acids. The full variable domain, completed using reference TRBV5-1 and TRBJ1-4, is KAGVTQTPRYLIKTRGQQVTLSCSPISGHRSVSWYQQTPGQGLQFLFEYFSETQRNKGNFPGRFSGRQFSNSRSEMNVSTLELGDSALYLCASSSDGNNEKLFFGSGTQLSVL.

The rearrangement uses TRBV7-2 and TRBJ1-2, with D perhaps matching TRBD1 (5 bases). V lost 2 bases, J lost 5 bases, and 18 bases lay in between. The CDR3 covers 16 residues. CDR1 is SGHTA, CDR2 FQGNSA, per germline. The CDR3 protein is CASSLSLGTVSYGYTF. As DNA, the CDR3 is TGTGCCAGCAGCTTAAGTCTAGGGACGGTCAGTTATGGCTACACCTTC.

This clonotype was seen a handful of times. The gene calls are TRBV30 and TRBJ2-1; D unclear. Germline V gene data show CDR1 as GTSNPN and CDR2 as SVGIG (reference sequence). The CDR3 is made up of 11 amino acids. V was shortened by 5 bases and J by 4 bases, with 6 bases between the two germline ends. The CDR3 protein is CAWDSYNEQFF. The CDR3 DNA sequence: TGTGCCTGGGATTCTTACAATGAGCAGTTCTTC.

This chain joins TRBV15 and TRBJ2-7; 7 positions match TRBD2. V shed 1 base, J shed 5 bases, and the junction held 8 bases outside the gene matches. This CDR3 is 15 amino acids long. CDR1 is LNHNV and CDR2 is YYDKDF in the germline V gene (reference sequence). The CDR3 here is CATSRVGSGYNEQYF. CDR3 sequence (DNA): TGTGCCACCAGCAGAGTGGGTAGCGGGTACAACGAGCAGTACTTC.